The table lists the clone carrying this TCR beta chain with a few counts. The antigen remains undetermined. Specified treatment: oral pan-JAK inhibitor, 5-10 mg twice daily. Lesional scalp punch biopsies and peripheral blood were collected from alopecia areata patients. The data belong to a study of CD8+ T cells in alopecia areata. Looking at the study overall: Treated patients were given oral tofacitinib, which was dosed at 5 to 10 mg twice daily. Whole-study results and caveats: Within the top 100, expanded CD8+ clones significantly decreased with tofacitinib, as did scalp clonality.

Extracted RNA was reverse transcribed into cDNA, the sequencing template. TCRdb keeps only in-frame clones here, not all; method: immunoSEQ multiplex PCR. The table has about 99,000 clones, around 86% seen once. CDR3 length equals 14 residues. Germline CDR1 reads MGHDK; CDR2 reads SYGVNS. The ends lost 4 bases at V and 7 bases at J; junction bases unmatched: 4. The chain carries TRBV25-1 and TRBJ2-1; 10 bases match TRBD1. The sample was CD8+ T cells sorted from blood, taken at approximately week 30, from a patient treated with tofacitinib. The receptor comes from a human donor with alopecia areata. CDR3 loop: CASSGGTGENEQFF. The CDR3 DNA is TGTGCCAGCAGTGGAGGGACAGGGGAAAATGAGCAGTTCTTC.